This is a list of T cell receptor beta chains from one sample in a study of cytomegalovirus exposure and HLA in healthy donors. TCRdb keeps only in-frame clones here, not all; method: immunoSEQ multiplex PCR. The table shows around 120,000 clones, with about 74% occurring only once. The sequenced material came from PBMCs. The receptors were gathered from a man between 25 and 39 years old in good health and CMV-seronegative. CDR3s include the opening cysteine and the closing phenylalanine or tryptophan. A D gene is named only where the DNA matches it firmly. Rows give clone size only sometimes, using once, few, many, or a class for an expanded clone.

v_gene	abundance	d_gene	j_gene	CDR3aa	CDR3nt
TRBV28	.	.	TRBJ2-3	CASSLLRQGGGGWFSTDTQYF	TGTGCCAGCAGTTTATTACGGCAGGGAGGGGGAGGCTGGTTTAGCACAGATACGCAGTATTTT
TRBV2	.	TRBD2	TRBJ2-3	CASTRRGGLAGRTDTQYF	TGTGCCAGCACCCGGCGAGGGGGACTAGCGGGGCGCACAGATACGCAGTATTTT
TRBV7-2	once	.	TRBJ2-1	CASSRLGTYNEQFF	TGTGCCAGCAGCCGACTAGGGACCTACAATGAGCAGTTCTTC
TRBV15	.	.	TRBJ2-1	CATLAGAGSYNEQFF	TGTGCCACCCTGGCAGGGGCGGGTTCGTACAATGAGCAGTTCTTC
TRBV28	.	.	TRBJ1-4	CASSLAGEKLFF	TGTGCCAGCAGTTTGGCAGGGGAAAAACTGTTTTTT
TRBV6-1	.	TRBD1	TRBJ2-5	CASSRGETQYF	TGTGCCAGCTCCAGGGGGGAGACCCAGTACTTC
TRBV29-1	.	.	TRBJ1-1	CSVRRARGTEAFF	TGCAGCGTGCGACGGGCTCGGGGCACTGAAGCTTTCTTT
TRBV7-2	.	.	TRBJ1-2	CASSLAGGEVYGYTF	TGTGCCAGCAGCTTAGCCGGGGGGGAAGTCTATGGCTACACCTTC
TRBV4-1	.	.	TRBJ1-1	CASSQDGGGVNTEAFF	TGCGCCAGCAGCCAAGATGGGGGAGGGGTGAACACTGAAGCTTTCTTT
TRBV6-6	.	.	TRBJ2-4	CASSREGLAKNIQYF	TGTGCCAGCAGTCGCGAGGGACTAGCCAAAAACATTCAGTACTTC
TRBV7-2	.	TRBD2	TRBJ2-3	CASSLIAGGSTDTQYF	TGTGCCAGCAGCCTTATAGCGGGGGGTAGCACAGATACGCAGTATTTT
TRBV7-8	.	TRBD1	TRBJ2-7	CASSLLGQGYEQYF	TGTGCCAGCAGCTTACTGGGACAGGGTTACGAGCAGTACTTC
TRBV4-1	.	.	TRBJ2-7	CASSQFRTRSSYEQYF	TGCGCCAGCAGCCAGTTCCGGACAAGAAGTTCTTACGAGCAGTACTTC
TRBV2	.	TRBD1	TRBJ1-3	CASREQGARGNTIYF	TGTGCCAGCAGGGAACAGGGGGCGCGTGGAAACACCATATATTTT
TRBV9	.	.	TRBJ1-6	CASSVQYTNSPLHF	TGTGCCAGCAGCGTACAGTATACTAATTCACCCCTCCACTTT
TRBV5-1	.	.	TRBJ1-1	CASSLGGNPEAFF	TGCGCCAGCAGCTTGGGAGGGAATCCCGAAGCTTTCTTT
TRBV7-2	.	.	TRBJ2-2	CASSLRGGFATGELFF	TGTGCCAGCAGCTTAAGAGGGGGTTTCGCCACCGGGGAGCTGTTTTTT
TRBV6-6	.	TRBD1	TRBJ1-4	CASSLQGAVANEKLFF	TGTGCCAGCAGTCTACAGGGGGCGGTGGCTAATGAAAAACTGTTTTTT
TRBV7-2	.	.	TRBJ2-1	CASSDGTYNEQFF	TGTGCCAGCAGCGACGGGACTTACAATGAGCAGTTCTTC
TRBV25-1	.	.	TRBJ1-1	CASSDFGDGKAFF	TGTGCCAGCAGTGATTTCGGAGACGGTAAAGCTTTCTTT
TRBV5-4	.	TRBD1	TRBJ1-6	CASSLEGARSPLHF	TGTGCCAGCAGCTTGGAGGGGGCGAGATCACCCCTCCACTTT
TRBV5-6	.	.	TRBJ1-2	CASSSNYYGYTF	TGTGCCAGCAGCTCTAACTACTATGGCTACACCTTC
TRBV10-3	once	.	TRBJ1-2	CAISEVQGGISNYGYTF	TGTGCCATCAGTGAGGTCCAGGGCGGGATCTCTAACTATGGCTACACCTTC
TRBV5-4	.	TRBD1	TRBJ2-3	CASSPGDRGRSGDTQYF	TGTGCCAGCAGTCCCGGGGACAGGGGGAGGAGTGGAGATACGCAGTATTTT
TRBV27	.	.	TRBJ1-1	CASSLLANTEAFF	TGTGCCAGCAGTTTATTAGCTAACACTGAAGCTTTCTTT
TRBV19	.	.	TRBJ1-5	CASSPGRGFQPQHF	TGTGCCAGTAGTCCTGGACGAGGGTTTCAGCCCCAGCATTTT
TRBV19	.	.	TRBJ2-3	CASSIQQDTQYF	TGTGCCAGTAGTATCCAACAAGATACGCAGTATTTT
TRBV5-4	once	.	TRBJ2-7	CASSLAWPGLSYEQYF	TGTGCCAGCAGCTTGGCCTGGCCAGGGCTTTCCTACGAGCAGTACTTC
TRBV2	.	.	TRBJ2-6	CASSESFSGANVLTF	TGTGCCAGCAGTGAATCTTTCTCTGGGGCCAACGTCCTGACTTTC
TRBV30	.	.	TRBJ1-3	CAWTASSGNTIYF	TGTGCCTGGACTGCGAGCTCTGGAAACACCATATATTTT
TRBV5-1	.	.	TRBJ1-1	CASSLTPTDTNTEAFF	TGCGCCAGCAGCTTGACCCCTACAGACACAAACACTGAAGCTTTCTTT
TRBV6-4	.	.	TRBJ2-7	CASSAPGPLVGLKQYF	TGTGCCAGCAGTGCCCCTGGGCCGCTTGTCGGTTTAAAGCAGTACTTC
TRBV2	.	.	TRBJ2-7	CASSMDGGSYEQYF	TGTGCCAGCTCGATGGACGGAGGATCCTACGAGCAGTACTTC
TRBV11-2	.	TRBD2	TRBJ2-7	CASSLGGGSYEQYF	TGTGCCAGCAGCTTGGGGGGGGGCTCCTACGAGCAGTACTTC
TRBV9	.	.	TRBJ2-3	CASSVGERPTDTQYF	TGTGCCAGCAGCGTAGGAGAGCGGCCCACAGATACGCAGTATTTT
TRBV5-4	.	.	TRBJ1-4	CASSLFVLGVVNATNEKLFF	TGTGCCAGCAGCTTGTTTGTATTAGGGGTCGTTAATGCAACTAATGAAAAACTGTTTTTT
TRBV7-9	.	TRBD2	TRBJ2-7	CASSLRASGSSSYEQYF	TGTGCCAGCAGTCTCAGGGCTAGCGGGTCCAGCTCCTACGAGCAGTACTTC
TRBV5-4	once	.	TRBJ2-1	CASSEGRSYNEQFF	TGTGCCAGCAGCGAGGGCAGATCCTACAATGAGCAGTTCTTC
TRBV2	.	.	TRBJ2-3	CASRGGQTDTQYF	TGTGCCAGCAGGGGGGGACAGACAGATACGCAGTATTTT
TRBV7-9	.	TRBD2	TRBJ2-7	CASSLRASGSSSYEQYF	TGTGCCAGCAGTCTCAGGGCTAGCGGGTCCAGCTCCTACGAGCAGTACTTC
TRBV5-1	.	TRBD1	TRBJ2-7	CASRYGQGASYEQYF	TGCGCCAGCAGATACGGACAGGGGGCCTCCTACGAGCAGTACTTC
TRBV11-2	.	.	TRBJ2-2	CASSSITGAGELFF	TGTGCCAGCAGCTCAATTACGGGTGCCGGGGAGCTGTTTTTT
TRBV4-2	.	.	TRBJ1-2	CASSQAGVGGYTF	TGTGCCAGCAGCCAAGCGGGGGTAGGGGGCTACACCTTC
TRBV2	once	TRBD2	TRBJ2-2	CASGRGLTNTGELFF	TGTGCCAGCGGTAGGGGACTAACGAACACCGGGGAGCTGTTTTTT
TRBV7-2	few	TRBD1	TRBJ1-5	CASSSTGVGQPQHF	TGTGCCAGCAGCTCGACAGGGGTGGGGCAGCCCCAGCATTTT
TRBV10-3	.	TRBD2	TRBJ2-7	CAISESTGGTHEQYF	TGTGCCATCAGTGAGTCGACGGGAGGGACCCACGAGCAGTACTTC
TRBV7-6	.	TRBD2	TRBJ2-7	CASSASAGRNGEQYF	TGTGCCAGCAGCGCCTCAGCGGGGAGAAATGGCGAGCAGTACTTC
TRBV11-2	.	.	TRBJ1-1	CASSLGRGTEAFF	TGTGCCAGCAGCTTAGGTAGGGGGACTGAAGCTTTCTTT
TRBV4-1	.	.	TRBJ2-3	CASSQTLATDTQYF	TGCGCCAGCAGCCAAACTCTAGCGACAGATACGCAGTATTTT
TRBV30	.	TRBD1	TRBJ2-3	CAWSHLPGQGTDTQYF	TGTGCCTGGAGTCATCTCCCGGGACAGGGCACAGATACGCAGTATTTT
TRBV11-2	.	TRBD1	TRBJ1-6	CASSLAGTGSNSPLHF	TGTGCCAGCAGCTTGGCCGGGACAGGGAGTAATTCACCCCTCCACTTT
TRBV19	.	.	TRBJ2-2	CASSLGLNTGELFF	TGTGCCAGTAGTCTGGGACTCAACACCGGGGAGCTGTTTTTT
TRBV12-2	.	.	TRBJ2-3	CASRLGLAGGQGTDTQYF	TGTGCAAGTCGCTTAGGACTAGCGGGGGGGCAGGGCACAGATACGCAGTATTTT